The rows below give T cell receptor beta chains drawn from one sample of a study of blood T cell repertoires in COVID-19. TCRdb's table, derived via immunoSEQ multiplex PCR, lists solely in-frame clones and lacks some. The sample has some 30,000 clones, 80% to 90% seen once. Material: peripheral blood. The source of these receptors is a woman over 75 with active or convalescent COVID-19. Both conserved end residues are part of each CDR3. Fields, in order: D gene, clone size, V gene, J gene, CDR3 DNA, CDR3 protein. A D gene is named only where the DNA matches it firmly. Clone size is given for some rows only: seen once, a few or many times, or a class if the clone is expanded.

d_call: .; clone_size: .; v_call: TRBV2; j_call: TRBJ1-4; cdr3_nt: TGTGCCAGCAGTGAGGCCAGGGGAGAAAAACTGTTTTTT; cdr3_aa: CASSEARGEKLFF
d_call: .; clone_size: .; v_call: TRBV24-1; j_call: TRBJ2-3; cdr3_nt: TGTGCCACCAGTGATTCTCCGGGAGATACGCAGTATTTT; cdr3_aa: CATSDSPGDTQYF
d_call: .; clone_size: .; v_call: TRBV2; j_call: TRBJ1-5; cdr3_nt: TGTGCCAGCCGGGGGGATTATAGCAATCAGCCCCAGCATTTT; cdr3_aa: CASRGDYSNQPQHF
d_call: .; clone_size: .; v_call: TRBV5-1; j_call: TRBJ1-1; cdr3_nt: TGCGCCAGCAGCCTCGCGGGGGGGTTGAACACTGAAGCTTTCTTT; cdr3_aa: CASSLAGGLNTEAFF
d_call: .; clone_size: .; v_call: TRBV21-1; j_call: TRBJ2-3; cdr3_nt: TGTGCCAGCAGCAAAGGACAGGGGGTGGGCACAGATACGCAGTATTTT; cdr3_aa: CASSKGQGVGTDTQYF
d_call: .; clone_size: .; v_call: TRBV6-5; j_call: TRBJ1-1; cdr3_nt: TGTGCCAGCAGTTACTCTAACAGACACACTGAAGCTTTCTTT; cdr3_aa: CASSYSNRHTEAFF
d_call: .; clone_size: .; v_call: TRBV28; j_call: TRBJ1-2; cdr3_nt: TGTGCCAGCAGTTTAGGAACTCCTCGAGAGGACTATGGCTACACCTTC; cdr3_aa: CASSLGTPREDYGYTF
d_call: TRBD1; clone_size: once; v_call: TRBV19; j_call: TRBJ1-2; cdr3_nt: TGTGCCAGTAGGGGGACAGGGAATCCCGCATACCGAGGAAGATATGGCTACACCTTC; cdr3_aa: CASRGTGNPAYRGRYGYTF
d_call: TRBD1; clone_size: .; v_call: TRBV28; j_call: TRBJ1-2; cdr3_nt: TGTGCCATCGCAGGGGGCGAAGCTAACTATGGCTACACCTTC; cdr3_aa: CAIAGGEANYGYTF
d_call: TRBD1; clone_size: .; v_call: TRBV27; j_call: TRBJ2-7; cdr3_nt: TGTGCCAGCCGATCTACAGGGGTAGGGGAGCAGTACTTC; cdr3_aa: CASRSTGVGEQYF
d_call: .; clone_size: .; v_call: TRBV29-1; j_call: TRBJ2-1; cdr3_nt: TGCAGCGTTGCTCAGGGCACCTCCTCCTACACTGAGCAGTTCTTC; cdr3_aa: CSVAQGTSSYTEQFF
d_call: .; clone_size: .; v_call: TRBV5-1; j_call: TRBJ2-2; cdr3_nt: TGCGCCAGCAGCTTGGTTAGCGTGGTACGGGCCGGGGAGCTGTTTTTT; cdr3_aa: CASSLVSVVRAGELFF
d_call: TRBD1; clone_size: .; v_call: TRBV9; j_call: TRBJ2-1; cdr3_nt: TGTGCCAGCAGCACTAGTGTGGGACAGGGGAAACTTGAGCAGTTCTTC; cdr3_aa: CASSTSVGQGKLEQFF
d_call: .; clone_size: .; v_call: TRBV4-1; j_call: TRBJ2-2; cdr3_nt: TGCGCCAGCAGCCTTCGGGTCTTCACCGGGGAGCTGTTTTTT; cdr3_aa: CASSLRVFTGELFF
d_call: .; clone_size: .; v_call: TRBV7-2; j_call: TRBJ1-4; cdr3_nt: TGTGCCAGCAGCTTAGTAGCTGGTGAAAAACTGTTTTTT; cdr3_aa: CASSLVAGEKLFF
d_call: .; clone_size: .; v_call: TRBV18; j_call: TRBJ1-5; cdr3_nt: TGTGCCAGCTCACCAGAGTTGGAGTATCAGCCCCAGCATTTT; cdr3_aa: CASSPELEYQPQHF
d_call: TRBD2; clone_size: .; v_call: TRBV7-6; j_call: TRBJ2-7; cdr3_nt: TGTGCCAGCAGCTTAGAGACTAGCGGGGGGATCAGCTACGAGCAGTACTTC; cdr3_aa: CASSLETSGGISYEQYF
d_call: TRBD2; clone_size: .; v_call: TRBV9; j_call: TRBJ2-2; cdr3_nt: TGTGCCAGTAGGGGGACTAGCGGTAACACCGGGGAGCTGTTTTTT; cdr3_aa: CASRGTSGNTGELFF
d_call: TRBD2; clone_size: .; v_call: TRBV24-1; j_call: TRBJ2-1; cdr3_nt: TGTGCCACCAGTCCCTCAGCCCCGGGGGGAAATGAGCAGTTCTTC; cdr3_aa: CATSPSAPGGNEQFF
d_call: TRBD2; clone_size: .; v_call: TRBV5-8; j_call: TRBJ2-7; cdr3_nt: TGTGCCAGCAGCTTGGTGGGACTAGCGGGGGGGAACGAGCAGTACTTC; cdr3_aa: CASSLVGLAGGNEQYF
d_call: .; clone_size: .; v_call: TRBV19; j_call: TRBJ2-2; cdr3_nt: TGTGCCAGTAGCGGACGGGGTGCGGGCACCGGGGAGCTGTTTTTT; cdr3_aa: CASSGRGAGTGELFF
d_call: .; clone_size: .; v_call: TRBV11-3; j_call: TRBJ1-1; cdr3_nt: TGTGCCAGCAGCTCAGGGCCCAACACTGAAGCTTTCTTT; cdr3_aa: CASSSGPNTEAFF
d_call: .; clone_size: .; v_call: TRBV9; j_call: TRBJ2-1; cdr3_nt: TGTGCCAGCAGCGTACAGGGGACCAGCTCCTACAATGAGCAGTTCTTC; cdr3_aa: CASSVQGTSSYNEQFF
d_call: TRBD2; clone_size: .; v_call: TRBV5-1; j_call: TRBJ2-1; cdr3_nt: TGCGCCAGCAGTGAAGCGGGGGCCGCGTACAATGAGCAGTTCTTC; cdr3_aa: CASSEAGAAYNEQFF
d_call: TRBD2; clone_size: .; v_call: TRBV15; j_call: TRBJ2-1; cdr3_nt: TGTGCCACCAGCGAACCTAGCGGGGGGTGGTATGAGCAGTTCTTC; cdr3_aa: CATSEPSGGWYEQFF
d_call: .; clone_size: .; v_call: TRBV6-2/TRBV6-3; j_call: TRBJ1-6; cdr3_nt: TGTGCCAGCAGTTACTCGGGCAGGGATTCACCCCTCCACTTT; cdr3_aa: CASSYSGRDSPLHF
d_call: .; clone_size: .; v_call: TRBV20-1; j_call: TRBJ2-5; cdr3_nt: TGCAGTGCTAGTAATCAGGGAGGAAACCAAGAGACCCAGTACTTC; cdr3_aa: CSASNQGGNQETQYF
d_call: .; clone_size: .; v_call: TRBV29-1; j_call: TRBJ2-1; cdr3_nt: TGCAGCGTCTCGGTTGGCAGGTACAATGAGCAGTTCTTC; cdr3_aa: CSVSVGRYNEQFF
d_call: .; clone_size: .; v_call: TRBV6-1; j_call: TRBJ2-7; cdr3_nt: TGTGCCAGCAGTGAATCCCCGGGGAGTTACGAGCAGTACTTC; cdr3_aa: CASSESPGSYEQYF
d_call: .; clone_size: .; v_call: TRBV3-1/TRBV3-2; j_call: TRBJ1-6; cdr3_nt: TGTGCCAGCGGACCAGGGTGGACATCACCCCTCCACTTT; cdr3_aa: CASGPGWTSPLHF
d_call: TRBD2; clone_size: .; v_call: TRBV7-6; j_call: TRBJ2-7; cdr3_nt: TGTGCCAGCAGCTTAGCTCCGAGGACTAGCGGGATCGCGGCTGCCTACGAGCAGTACTTC; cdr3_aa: CASSLAPRTSGIAAAYEQYF